The 20 T cell receptor beta chains reported below all come from one sample, sequenced in a study of Graves' ophthalmopathy and Graves' hyperthyroidism. Amplification targeted the TCR beta CDR3 regions, with RNA transcripts as the source material. An opening RT-PCR round employed HTBI primers and preceded a second-round multiplex PCR. MiXCR, run by TCRdb on the multiplex PCR reads, gives a single entry per CDR3 protein. The sample contains 500,000 to 700,000 distinct CDR3 sequences, less than 40% of which appear only once. The sequencing sample was made of peripheral blood or thyroid tissue (not recorded which). The source of these receptors is an adult man with Graves' hyperthyroidism.

This clonotype was seen many times. Relative to the germline gene, one junction end is altered; a read error may explain this. This chain connects TRBV7-7 to TRBJ2-5, with 7 positions matching TRBD1. This CDR3 is 16 amino acids long. CDR1 is SSHAT, CDR2 FNYEAQ, per germline (reference sequence). CDR3 nucleotide sequence: TGTGCTAGCAGCCCGCGCCGACAGGGAATCCAAGAGACCCAGTACTTC. As protein: CASSPRRQGIQETQYF.

This clonotype was detected ten times or more. The rearrangement links TRBV29-1 to TRBJ1-1; a possible D gene is TRBD1 (6 bases). Deletions cut 4 bases from V and 0 bases from J, with 18 bases between. The CDR3 sequence is 16 residues long. Germline V gene lookup returns CDR1 SQVTM and CDR2 ANQGSEA. CDR3 sequence reads: CSVGTGHRRLNTEAFF. The CDR3 DNA reads TGCAGCGTTGGTACGGGACACCGAAGATTGAACACTGAAGCTTTCTTT.

This clonotype is medium-sized. The V and J genes are TRBV20-1 and TRBJ2-5; no definite D call. CDR1 DFQATT and CDR2 SNEGSKA come from the germline V gene (reference sequence). This CDR3 spans 12 amino acids. The germline V and J ends were trimmed by 3 bases and 0 bases, with 5 bases remaining between them. Here the CDR3 reads CSARGNQETQYF. CDR3 sequence (DNA): TGCAGTGCTAGGGGGAACCAAGAGACCCAGTACTTC.

V is TRBV27 and J is TRBJ1-6; D uncertain. V dropped 3 bases and J dropped 3 bases, with 12 bases sitting between them. The CDR3 covers 16 residues. Germline loops: CDR1 MNHEY, CDR2 SMNVEV (reference sequence). The CDR3 spells CASSLSGLGYNSPLHF. DNA for the CDR3: TGTGCCAGCAGTTTGAGTGGTTTGGGCTATAATTCACCCCTCCACTTT.

This clonotype has ten or more counts. V is TRBV4-1 and J is TRBJ2-7; D uncertain. V was clipped by 3 bases and J by 2 bases, with 11 bases between them. Germline-derived CDR1 and CDR2 are MGHRA and YSYEKL. This CDR3 has 14 amino acids. The CDR3 DNA reads TGCGCCAGCAGCCAGACCCAAACAGCCTACGAGCAGTACTTC. It codes for CASSQTQTAYEQYF.

The rearrangement links TRBV5-1 to TRBJ2-5, with D perhaps given as TRBD1 or TRBD2 (6 bases each). CDR3 length equals 15 residues. Germline V gene sequence: CDR1 SGHRS, CDR2 YFSETQ. The ends were cut back, 5 bases at V and 4 bases at J, with 18 bases in the middle. The CDR3 protein is CASSPAGGQIETQYF. CDR3 nucleotides: TGCGCCAGCAGTCCCGCCGGGGGCCAGATAGAGACCCAGTACTTC.

This clonotype was seen a single time. The V gene is TRBV6-1, the J gene TRBJ2-3; 11 nucleotides line up with TRBD1. The V segment lost 5 bases and the J segment 4 bases; nucleotides outside the gene matches: 8. There are 16 residues in the CDR3. CDR1 and CDR2 (germline): MNHNS, SASEGT. CDR3 protein: CASSPQGQGDSDTQYF. The CDR3 nucleotides are TGTGCCAGCAGTCCCCAGGGACAGGGGGACTCAGATACGCAGTATTTT.

This clonotype was detected once. Germline and junction disagree at one end, which may indicate a read error. This sequence joins TRBV10-2 and TRBJ1-2, with D maybe TRBD1 (6 bases). Per the germline V gene, CDR1 is WSHSY and CDR2 is SAAADI. This CDR3 region has 14 residues. CDR3 sequence (DNA): TGTGCCAGCAGCTTAGTCGACAGGTCCAGCGGCTACACCTTC. This encodes CASSLVDRSSGYTF.

This clonotype was recorded at least ten times. The V and J genes are TRBV24-1 and TRBJ2-2, with TRBD1 matching 8 bases. The CDR3 spans 13 residues. The junction had 7 bases not matched to a gene; V was cut back by 10 bases and J by 7 bases. The germline V gene has CDR1 KGHDR and CDR2 SFDVKD. Here the CDR3 reads CATRTGSNGELFF. In nucleotides, the CDR3 is TGTGCCACTAGGACAGGGTCAAACGGGGAGCTGTTTTTT.

This clonotype was detected only a few times. The chain carries TRBV2 and TRBJ2-7; TRBD2 aligns across 9 bases. Germline V gene lookup returns CDR1 SNHLY and CDR2 FYNNEI. The CDR3 has 14 amino acids. J lost 7 bases, V lost 6 bases, and 10 bases had no gene match. This CDR3 reads CASRLAGLYNEQYF. The CDR3 bases are TGTGCCAGCAGGCTAGCGGGATTATACAATGAGCAGTACTTC.

At least ten counts were recorded for this clonotype. CDR3 nucleotides: TGTGCCAGCAGTCCCGGGACAGGGTCAGAGACCCAGTACTTC. Encoded protein: CASSPGTGSETQYF. The gene calls are TRBV6-6 and TRBJ2-5; 9 bases align to TRBD1. The CDR3 is 14 residues long. V lost 5 bases to trimming and J lost 4 bases; unmatched junction nucleotides: 5. Germline assignment: CDR1 MNHNY and CDR2 SVGAGI (reference sequence).

This clonotype appeared many times. The chain links TRBV12-3 or TRBV12-4 to TRBJ1-6; weak D call: TRBD1 (5 bases). This CDR3 spans 14 amino acids. V was trimmed by 8 bases and J by 7 bases, leaving 15 bases between them. The CDR3 loop reads CASSLGGANSPLHF. CDR3 in DNA: TGTGCCAGCTCCCTTGGAGGGGCGAATTCACCCCTCCACTTT.

This clonotype was observed many times. J is TRBJ1-4 and V is TRBV12-3 or TRBV12-4; the D is unclear. CDR3 length equals 14 residues. Trimming stripped 5 bases from V and 7 bases from J, with 14 bases between. CDR3 sequence: CASSAPGGGEKLFF. The DNA for the CDR3 is TGTGCCAGCAGTGCCCCCGGTGGCGGTGAAAAACTGTTTTTT.

The chain uses TRBV7-9 and TRBJ1-5, with TRBD1 matching over 9 bases. The ends lost 5 bases at V and 7 bases at J; junction bases unmatched: 24. Germline CDR1 SEHNR, CDR2 FQNEAQ (reference sequence). This CDR3 comprises 20 residues. The CDR3 sequence: CASSRLPGQGMAGGDQPQHF. Written as DNA, the CDR3 is TGTGCCAGCAGCCGTCTGCCGGGACAGGGAATGGCGGGGGGCGACCAGCCCCAGCATTTT.

J is TRBJ1-1 and V is TRBV5-6; 9 bases are a match to TRBD1. V lost 4 bases and J lost 5; bases outside the gene matches: 9. Germline values: CDR1 SGHDT, CDR2 YYEEEE. The length of the CDR3 is 15 residues. The CDR3, as DNA: TGTGCCAGCAGCGTAGACAGGGGGATTGGTACTGAAGCTTTCTTT. Its translation: CASSVDRGIGTEAFF.

This clonotype was found a few times. The chain is built from TRBV27 and TRBJ1-2; no reliable D call. V lost 0 bases, J lost 8 bases, and 13 bases lay in between. This CDR3 spans 14 amino acids. Germline lookup yields CDR1 MNHEY and CDR2 SMNVEV (reference sequence). CDR3 DNA sequence: TGTGCCAGCAGTTTATCAGCAGGCTTAGGGGGCTACACCTTC. It translates to CASSLSAGLGGYTF.

In this sample, this clonotype turned up a few times. The chain joins TRBV5-5 to TRBJ1-1; D unresolved. Germline V gene sequence: CDR1 SGHKS, CDR2 YYEKEE (reference sequence). Trimming took 4 bases from V and 3 from J, leaving 13 bases between them. The CDR3 spans 14 residues. The CDR3 protein is CASSLIPQDTEAFF. The CDR3 region has the DNA TGTGCCAGCAGCCTCATTCCCCAGGACACTGAAGCTTTCTTT. Based on the CDR3 plus reference TRBV5-5 and TRBJ1-1, the full variable domain is DAGVTQSPTHLIKTRGQQVTLRCSPISGHKSVSWYQQVLGQGPQFIFQYYEKEERGRGNFPDRFSARQFPNYSSELNVNALLLGDSALYLCASSLIPQDTEAFFGQGTRLTVV.

This clonotype has only a few counts. This CDR3 is CASSSSWAAGRSGANVLTF. The DNA for the CDR3 is TGTGCCAGCAGCTCCAGCTGGGCAGCGGGACGCTCTGGGGCCAACGTCCTGACTTTC. The chain recombines TRBV7-8 with TRBJ2-6, with 7 bases that match TRBD2. CDR3 length: 19 amino acids. Germline V gene sequence: CDR1 SGHVS, CDR2 FQNEAQ. The trim removed 4 bases at V and 0 bases at J, leaving 12 bases unmatched.

J is TRBJ2-6 and V is TRBV10-3; D remains ambiguous. The CDR3 totals 12 residues. Trimming took off 4 bases at V and 4 bases at J, with 2 bases between the two ends. Per the germline V gene, CDR1 is ENHRY and CDR2 is SYGVKD. CDR3 sequence (DNA): TGTGCCATCAGTGGAGGGGCCAACGTCCTGACTTTC. Its translation: CAISGGANVLTF.

A few counts support this clonotype. The V and J genes are TRBV19 and TRBJ1-2, with TRBD1 identical over 8 bases. This CDR3 has 14 residues. CDR1 is LNHDA, CDR2 SQIVND, per germline (reference sequence). The trim removed 3 bases at V and 8 bases at J, leaving 8 bases unmatched. This CDR3 reads CASSIGQGSLGYTF. For the CDR3, the DNA is TGTGCCAGTAGTATCGGACAGGGAAGCTTAGGCTACACCTTC.